The sequence of this T cell receptor (beta chain) was determined in a study of blood T cells in healthy people across ages. The second PCR ran about 7 to 12 cycles with a sample-barcoded 5' primer and J-beta primers. A 12-random-nucleotide template-switch adaptor tagged each cDNA molecule. TCRdb redid the calling of the 5' RACE reads with MiXCR, one entry per CDR3 protein. The sample lists some 760,000 distinct CDR3 sequences; 25% were seen once. This sample was shared with a second study, whose subject was T cells of mothers and their children. As that report states: Reads obtained per mother exceeded 8.5 million TCR beta CDR3 reads, with approximately 3 million obtained per child.

This receptor was taken from a boy under 18 in good health. The source material was blood.

The DNA for the CDR3 is TGCGCCAGCAGCGTCGAGGGGAGGCCCTACGAGCAGTACTTC. Translation gives CASSVEGRPYEQYF. The chain combines TRBV5-1 with TRBJ2-7; possible D gene TRBD2, 6 bases. The CDR3 is made up of 14 amino acids. The V and J ends lost 4 bases and 2 bases respectively, with 13 bases between them. From germline, CDR1 is SGHRS and CDR2 YFSETQ.